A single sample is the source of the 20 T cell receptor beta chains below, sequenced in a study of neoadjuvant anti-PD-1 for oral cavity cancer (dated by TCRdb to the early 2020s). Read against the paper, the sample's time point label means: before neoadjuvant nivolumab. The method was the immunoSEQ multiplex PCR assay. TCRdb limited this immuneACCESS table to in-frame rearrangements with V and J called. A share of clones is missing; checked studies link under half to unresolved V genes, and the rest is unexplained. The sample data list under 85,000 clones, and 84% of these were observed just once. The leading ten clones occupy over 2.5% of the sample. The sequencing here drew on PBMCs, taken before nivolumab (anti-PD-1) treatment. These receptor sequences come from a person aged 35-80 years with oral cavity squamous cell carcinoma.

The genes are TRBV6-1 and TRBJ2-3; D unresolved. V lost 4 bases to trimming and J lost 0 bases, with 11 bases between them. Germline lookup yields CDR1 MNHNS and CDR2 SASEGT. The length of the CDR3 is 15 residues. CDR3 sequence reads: CASSASTVSTDTQYF. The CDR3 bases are TGTGCCAGCAGTGCCTCGACGGTCAGCACAGATACGCAGTATTTT.

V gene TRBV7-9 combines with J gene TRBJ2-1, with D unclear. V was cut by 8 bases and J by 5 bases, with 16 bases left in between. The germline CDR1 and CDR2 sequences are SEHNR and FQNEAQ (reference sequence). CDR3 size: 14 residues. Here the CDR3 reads CASSGYRDNNEQFF. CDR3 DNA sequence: TGTGCCAGCTCGGGCTATCGCGATAACAATGAGCAGTTCTTC.

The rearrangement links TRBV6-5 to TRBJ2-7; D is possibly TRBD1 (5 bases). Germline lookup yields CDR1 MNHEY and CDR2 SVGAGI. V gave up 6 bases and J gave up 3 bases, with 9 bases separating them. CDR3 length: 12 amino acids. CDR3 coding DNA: TGTGCCAGCAGCTTCGACAGCTACGAGCAGTACTTC. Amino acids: CASSFDSYEQYF.

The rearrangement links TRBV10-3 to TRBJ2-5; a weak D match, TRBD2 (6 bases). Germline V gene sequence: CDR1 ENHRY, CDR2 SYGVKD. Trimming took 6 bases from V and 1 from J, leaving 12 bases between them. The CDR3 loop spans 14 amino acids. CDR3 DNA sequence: TGTGCCATCAGCCGATTAGCGGTCCAAGAGACCCAGTACTTC. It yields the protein CAISRLAVQETQYF.

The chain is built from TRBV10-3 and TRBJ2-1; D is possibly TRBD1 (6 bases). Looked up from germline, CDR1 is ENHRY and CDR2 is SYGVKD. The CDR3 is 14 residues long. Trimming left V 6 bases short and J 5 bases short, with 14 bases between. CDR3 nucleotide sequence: TGTGCCATCAGCTCTGGACAGCTAGACAATGAGCAGTTCTTC. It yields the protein CAISSGQLDNEQFF.

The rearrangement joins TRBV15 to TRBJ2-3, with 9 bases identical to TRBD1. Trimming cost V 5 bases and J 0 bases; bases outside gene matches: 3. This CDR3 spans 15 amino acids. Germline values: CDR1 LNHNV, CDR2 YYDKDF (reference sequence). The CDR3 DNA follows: TGTGCCACCAGCCGGACAGGGGTCAGCACAGATACGCAGTATTTT. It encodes CATSRTGVSTDTQYF.

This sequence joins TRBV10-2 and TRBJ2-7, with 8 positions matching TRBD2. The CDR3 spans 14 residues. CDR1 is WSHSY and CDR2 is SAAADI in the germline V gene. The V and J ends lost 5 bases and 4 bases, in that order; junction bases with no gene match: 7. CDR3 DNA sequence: TGCGCCAGCAGTCGGAGAGCGGGAGAGTACGAGCAGTACTTC. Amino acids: CASSRRAGEYEQYF.

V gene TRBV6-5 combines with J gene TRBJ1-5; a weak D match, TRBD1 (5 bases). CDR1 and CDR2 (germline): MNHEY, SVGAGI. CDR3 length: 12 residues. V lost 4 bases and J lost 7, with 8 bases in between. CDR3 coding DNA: TGTGCCAGCAGTTCGAAGGGGCAGCCCCAGCATTTT. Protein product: CASSSKGQPQHF.

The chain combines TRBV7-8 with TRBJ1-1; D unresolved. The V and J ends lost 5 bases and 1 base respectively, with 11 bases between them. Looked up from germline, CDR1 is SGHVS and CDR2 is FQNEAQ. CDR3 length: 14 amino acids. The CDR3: CASSLLKGNTEAFF. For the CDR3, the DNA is TGTGCCAGCAGCCTATTGAAAGGGAACACTGAAGCTTTCTTT.

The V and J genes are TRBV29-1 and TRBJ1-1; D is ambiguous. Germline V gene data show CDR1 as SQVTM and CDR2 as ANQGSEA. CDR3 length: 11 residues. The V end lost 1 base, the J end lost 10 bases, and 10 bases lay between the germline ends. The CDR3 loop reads CSVEVGEGAFF. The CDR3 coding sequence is TGCAGCGTTGAAGTTGGGGAGGGAGCTTTCTTT.

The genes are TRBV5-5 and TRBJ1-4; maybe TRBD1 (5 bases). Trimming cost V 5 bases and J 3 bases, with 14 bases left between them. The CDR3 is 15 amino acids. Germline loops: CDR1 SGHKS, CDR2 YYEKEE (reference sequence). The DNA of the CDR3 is TGTGCCAGCAGACTTCTTGGGGCGGCTAATGAAAAACTGTTTTTT. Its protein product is CASRLLGAANEKLFF.

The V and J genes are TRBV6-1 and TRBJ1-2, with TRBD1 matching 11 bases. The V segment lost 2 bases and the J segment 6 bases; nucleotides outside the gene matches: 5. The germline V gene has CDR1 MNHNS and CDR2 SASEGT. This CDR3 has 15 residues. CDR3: CASSETDRGRNGYTF. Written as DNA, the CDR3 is TGTGCCAGCAGTGAAACGGACAGGGGGCGCAATGGCTACACCTTC.

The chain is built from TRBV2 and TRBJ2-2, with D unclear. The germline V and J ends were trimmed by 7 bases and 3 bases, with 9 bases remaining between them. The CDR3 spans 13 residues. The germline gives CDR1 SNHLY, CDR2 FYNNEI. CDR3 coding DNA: TGTGCCAGCAAACGGACCTACACCGGGGAGCTGTTTTTT. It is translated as CASKRTYTGELFF.

The CDR3 spells CASLSVGTFSETQYF. CDR3 DNA: TGTGCCAGCCTTTCTGTGGGTACCTTCTCGGAGACCCAGTACTTC. The chain uses TRBV6-1 and TRBJ2-5; D is undetermined. This CDR3 contains 15 residues. The germline V gene has CDR1 MNHNS and CDR2 SASEGT. Trimming took off 8 bases at V and 5 bases at J, with 21 bases between the two ends.

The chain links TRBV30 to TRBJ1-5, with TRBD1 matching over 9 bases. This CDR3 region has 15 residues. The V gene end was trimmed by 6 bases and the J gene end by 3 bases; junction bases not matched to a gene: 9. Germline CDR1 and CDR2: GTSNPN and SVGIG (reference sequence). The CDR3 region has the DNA TGTGCCTGCTCCTCCGGGACAGGGAACAATCAGCCCCAGCATTTT. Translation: CACSSGTGNNQPQHF.

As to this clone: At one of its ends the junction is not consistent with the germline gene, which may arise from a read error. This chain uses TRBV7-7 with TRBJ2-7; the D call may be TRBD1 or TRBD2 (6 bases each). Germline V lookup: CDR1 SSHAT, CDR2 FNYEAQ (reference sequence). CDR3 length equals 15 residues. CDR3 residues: CASSLGEGGFDEQYF. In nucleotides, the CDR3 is TGTGCTAGCAGCTTAGGCGAGGGGGGCTTCGACGAGCAGTACTTC. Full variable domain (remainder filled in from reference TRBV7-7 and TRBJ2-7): GAGVSQSPRYKVTKRGQDVTLRCDPISSHATLYWYQQALGQGPEFLTYFNYEAQPDKSGLPSDRFSAERPEGSISTLTIQRTEQRDSAMYRCASSLGEGGFDEQYFGPGTRLTVT.

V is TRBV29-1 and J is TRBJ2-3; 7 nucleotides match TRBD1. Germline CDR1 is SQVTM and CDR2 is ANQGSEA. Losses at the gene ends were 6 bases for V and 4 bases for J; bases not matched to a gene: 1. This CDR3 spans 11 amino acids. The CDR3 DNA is TGCAGCGTAGACAGGGCAGATACGCAGTATTTT. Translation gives CSVDRADTQYF.

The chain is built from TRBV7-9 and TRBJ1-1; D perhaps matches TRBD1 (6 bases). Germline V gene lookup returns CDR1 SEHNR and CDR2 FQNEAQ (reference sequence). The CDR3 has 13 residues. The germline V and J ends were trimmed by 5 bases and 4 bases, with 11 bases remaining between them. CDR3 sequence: CASSVTGSTEAFF. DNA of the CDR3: TGTGCCAGCAGCGTCACAGGGAGCACTGAAGCTTTCTTT.

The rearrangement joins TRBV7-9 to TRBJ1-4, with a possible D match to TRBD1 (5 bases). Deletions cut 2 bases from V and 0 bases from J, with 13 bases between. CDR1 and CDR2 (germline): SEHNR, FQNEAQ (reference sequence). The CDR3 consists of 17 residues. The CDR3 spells CASSLKPGLATNEKLFF. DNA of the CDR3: TGTGCCAGCAGCTTAAAGCCAGGGCTAGCAACTAATGAAAAACTGTTTTTT.

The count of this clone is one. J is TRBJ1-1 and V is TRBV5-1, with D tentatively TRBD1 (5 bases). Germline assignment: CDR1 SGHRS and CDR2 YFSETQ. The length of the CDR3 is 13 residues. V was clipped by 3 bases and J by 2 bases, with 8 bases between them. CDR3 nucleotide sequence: TGCGCCAGCAGCTGGGGGGAAAACACTGAAGCTTTCTTT. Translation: CASSWGENTEAFF.